Sequencing of this TCR beta chain was carried out in a study of early T cells in non-severe SARS-CoV-2 infection (dated by TCRdb to the early 2020s). About the full investigation: Because TCR sequencing relied on bulk RNA taken from unsorted whole blood, pairing of alpha and beta chains was not possible. What the research found in general, with its limitations: VDJdb matching was skewed toward anti-spike CD8 responses and likely underestimated virus-specific expansions by missing private and CD4 specificities.

This was a case-control study nested in a cohort of healthcare workers in London, UK, who had nasopharyngeal swab PCR tests and blood samples taken every week. Healthcare workers were enrolled in the week of the UK lockdown, from 23 to 31 March 2020, and were followed every week for up to roughly 15 weeks. In this sample, this clonotype turned up many times. There is no known antigen for this receptor. One base away there is no much larger clone; base qualities are not given. Library generation was performed with 5' RACE. The data were produced on a NextSeq 500. In the TCR library protocol, unique molecular identifiers were attached to individual cDNA molecules to correct for PCR bias and sequencing error. Both TCR alpha and beta chains were sequenced, and tight co-correlation was observed between alpha and beta sequence abundances in each sample. The paper's data handling went like this. Decombinator V4 was used to annotate TCR sequences for V gene, J gene and CDR3. TCRs were defined as expanded if a significant change between any two time points was detected under a Poisson model with p below 0.0001. TCR abundances were normalised to the total number of TCRs sequenced per sample and were expressed as counts per million. TRAV1-2 paired with TRAJ12, TRAJ20 or TRAJ33 defined MAIT TCRs, while TRAV10 paired with TRAJ18 defined iNKT TCRs. A search of VDJdb, accessed on 1 November 2021, was run for TCRs annotated to CMV, EBV and SARS-CoV-2, with TCRs annotated for multiple antigens excluded. The raw public data were reprocessed by TCRdb itself: fastp quality trimming at Q25, MiXCR clonotype calling, in-frame beta chains only. Every distinct CDR3 protein forms one entry, paired with its most common genes and DNA. TCRdb's processing, not the study's, gives the V and J calls here. Here the sample has roughly 93,000 distinct CDR3 sequences; 14% to 15% occur a single time. The leading ten clones occupy roughly 0.6% of the sample.

V and J lose 3 bases and 5 bases, and a span of 13 bases separates them. Inclusive of the bounding cysteine and phenylalanine, the CDR3 is 13 residues long. Of all the DNA, just the CDR3 is kept, 39 bases in frame from base 1. From a lookup of the germline V gene, CDR1 and CDR2 are SQVTM and ANQGSEA. Sample: whole blood. The clonotype was recovered from an adult who was a healthcare worker with PCR-confirmed SARS-CoV-2 infection or an uninfected control (not recorded which). The chain is made from TRBV29-1 and TRBJ1-1; no D segment can be confidently identified. The DNA sequence is given as TGCAGCGTTGATCTGGGGAAAGTGACTGAAGCTTTCTTT. This translates into CSVDLGKVTEAFF.